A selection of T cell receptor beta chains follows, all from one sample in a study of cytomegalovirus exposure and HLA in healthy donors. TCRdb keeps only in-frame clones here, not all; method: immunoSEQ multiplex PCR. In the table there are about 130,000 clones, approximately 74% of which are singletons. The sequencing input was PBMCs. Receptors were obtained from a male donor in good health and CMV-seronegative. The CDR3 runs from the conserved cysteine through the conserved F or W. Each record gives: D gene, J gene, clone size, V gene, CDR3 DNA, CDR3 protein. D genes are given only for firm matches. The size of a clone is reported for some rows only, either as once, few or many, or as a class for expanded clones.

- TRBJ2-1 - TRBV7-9 TGTTCCAGCACCTCCATTCCTGTTGGGGGGGGGCCCCTTTACAATGAGCAGTTCTTC CSSTSIPVGGGPLYNEQFF
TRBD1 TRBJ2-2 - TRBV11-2 TGTGCCAGCAGCCAGAGGACAGGGGCCACCGGGGAGCTGTTTTTT CASSQRTGATGELFF
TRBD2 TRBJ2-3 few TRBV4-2 TGTGCCAGCCCTACAATCAGCGGGGATGCCTCAAATACGCAGTATTTT CASPTISGDASNTQYF
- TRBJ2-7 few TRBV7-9 TGTGCCAGCAGTTCCCCTTCTCGGGAGCAGTACTTC CASSSPSREQYF
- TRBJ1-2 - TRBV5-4 TGTGCCAGCAGCTTCGGGGGAGGAATAGACTACACCTTC CASSFGGGIDYTF
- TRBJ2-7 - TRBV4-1 TGCGCCAGCAGCCAAATTGACAGCGAAGGTTACGAGCAGTACTTC CASSQIDSEGYEQYF
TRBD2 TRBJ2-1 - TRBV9 TGTGCCAGCAGCACCCAAGGGGCGGGAGGGGGTACCCCCAATGAGCAGTTCTTC CASSTQGAGGGTPNEQFF
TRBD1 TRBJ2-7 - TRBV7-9 TGTGCCAGCAGCTCCCTCCGGGACAGCCGCTACGAGCAGTACTTC CASSSLRDSRYEQYF
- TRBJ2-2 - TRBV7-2 TGTGCCAGCAGCTTAGACGGGACATCCGGGGAGCTGTTTTTT CASSLDGTSGELFF
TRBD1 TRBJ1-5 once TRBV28 TGTGCCAGTTTGATAGGGGGCACCAGCAATCAGCCCCAGCATTTT CASLIGGTSNQPQHF
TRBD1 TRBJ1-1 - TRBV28 TGTGCCAGCAGTTTTTCGACAGGGACTTTGGCTTTCTTT CASSFSTGTLAFF
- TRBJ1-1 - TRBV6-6 TGTGCCAGCAGTTACTCAACAGGGTCGAGAACTGAAGCTTTCTTT CASSYSTGSRTEAFF
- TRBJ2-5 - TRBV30 TGTGCCTGGAGTGTATTACCGGTAGAGACCCAGTACTTC CAWSVLPVETQYF
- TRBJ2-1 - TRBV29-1 TGCAGCGTTGAAGGATTGGGACAAAGCTCCTACAATGAGCAGTTCTTC CSVEGLGQSSYNEQFF
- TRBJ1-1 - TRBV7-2 TGTGCCAGCGCGGTGCTCCCAGGGGTGAACACTGAAGCTTTCTTT CASAVLPGVNTEAFF
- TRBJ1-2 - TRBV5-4 TGTGCCAGCAGCTTGGGACTGGATGGGGGCTTTCTCTATGGCTACACCTTC CASSLGLDGGFLYGYTF
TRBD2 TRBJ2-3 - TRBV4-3 TGCGCCAGCAGCCAGGGCGGGGGGGCAGGGGGGACAGATACGCAGTATTTT CASSQGGGAGGTDTQYF
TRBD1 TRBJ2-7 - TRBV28 TGTGCCAGCAGTTCAGGGGGCCCCTCCTACGAGCAGTACTTC CASSSGGPSYEQYF
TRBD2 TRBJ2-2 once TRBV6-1 TGTGCCAGCAGTGAACCGGGGGGTAAGGACACCGGGGAGCTGTTTTTT CASSEPGGKDTGELFF
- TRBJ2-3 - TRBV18 TGTGCCAGCTCAGCCACCAGGGCTACAGATACGCAGTATTTT CASSATRATDTQYF
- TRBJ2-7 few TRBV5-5 TGTGCCAGCAGCTTGGTTACTGGGGGGTGGGGCGAGCAGTACTTC CASSLVTGGWGEQYF
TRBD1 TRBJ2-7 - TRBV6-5 TGTGCCACTCTTCCGGCCGACAGGGTCGAGCAGTACTTC CATLPADRVEQYF
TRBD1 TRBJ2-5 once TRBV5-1 TGCGCCAGCAGAACGGGACAGCCTGGAGAGACCCAGTACTTC CASRTGQPGETQYF
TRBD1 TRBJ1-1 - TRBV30 TGTGCCTGGAAGGGGACAGGTTCCTTCACTGAAGCTTTCTTT CAWKGTGSFTEAFF
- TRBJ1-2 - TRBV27 TGTGCCAGCAGTTCCCTCGGAGCTAGCTATGGCTACACCTTC CASSSLGASYGYTF
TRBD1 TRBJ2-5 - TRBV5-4 TGTGCCAGCAGCTCCCCCACGGGACAGGGTGGAGAGACCCAGTACTTC CASSSPTGQGGETQYF
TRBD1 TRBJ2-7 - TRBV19 TGTGCCAGTAGTATCGCCCGGACAGGGAGTTCCAACGAGCAGTACTTC CASSIARTGSSNEQYF
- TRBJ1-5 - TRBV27 TGTGCCAGCGGGCGGCCCCAGCATTTT CASGRPQHF
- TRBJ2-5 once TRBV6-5 TGTGCCAGCAGTGAGGGATTTGAGACCCAGTACTTC CASSEGFETQYF
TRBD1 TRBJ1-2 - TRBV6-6 TGTGCCAGCAGTTCCCCGGACAGGTACTATGGCTACACCTTC CASSSPDRYYGYTF
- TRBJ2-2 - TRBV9 TGTGCCAGCAGCGTAGGTCTGGGCAGGAGGACCGGGGAGCTGTTTTTT CASSVGLGRRTGELFF
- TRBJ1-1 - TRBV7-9 TGTGCCAGCACCAGAATGGGGGGACGGAACACTGAAGCTTTCTTT CASTRMGGRNTEAFF
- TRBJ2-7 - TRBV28 TGTGCCAGCAGTCAACCCCGTGGGAGGACCTACGAGCAGTACTTC CASSQPRGRTYEQYF
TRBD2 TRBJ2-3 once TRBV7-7 TGTGCTAGCAGCTTAGGAGGACTAGCGGGAGGTACAGATACGCAGTATTTT CASSLGGLAGGTDTQYF
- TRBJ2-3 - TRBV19 TGTGCCAGTAGTATCGGGAACACAGATACGCAGTATTTT CASSIGNTDTQYF
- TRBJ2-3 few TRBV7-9 TGTTCCAGCAGCTTTAGCCTACCTAGCACAGATACGCAGTATTTT CSSSFSLPSTDTQYF
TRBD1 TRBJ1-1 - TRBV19 TGTGCCAGTAGTAGCCAGGGGGGTCGAACTGAAGCTTTCTTT CASSSQGGRTEAFF
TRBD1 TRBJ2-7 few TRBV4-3 TGCGCCAGCAGCCAAGCCATACGGGACAGATTAAACGAGCAGTACTTC CASSQAIRDRLNEQYF
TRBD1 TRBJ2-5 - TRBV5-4 TGTGCCAGCAGCCCCGGGACAGGGGGTGGTGAGACCCAGTACTTC CASSPGTGGGETQYF
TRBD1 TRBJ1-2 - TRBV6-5 TGTGCCAGCACCAGGACAGGGGGGAATGGCTACACCTTC CASTRTGGNGYTF
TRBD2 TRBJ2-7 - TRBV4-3 TGCGCCAGCAGCCAAGATCGGGGGGACGTCTACGAGCAGTACTTC CASSQDRGDVYEQYF
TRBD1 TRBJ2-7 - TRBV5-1 TGCGCCAGCAGCTTGGCTCCGGGACAGCCCCTCATTTACGAGCAGTACTTC CASSLAPGQPLIYEQYF
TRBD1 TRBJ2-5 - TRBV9 TGTGCCAGCAGCACCCGGACAGGTCGACAAGAGACCCAGTACTTC CASSTRTGRQETQYF
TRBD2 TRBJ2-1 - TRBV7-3 TGTGCCAGCAGCTTAGGACTAGCGGGAGAGGAAGACAATGAGCAGTTCTTC CASSLGLAGEEDNEQFF
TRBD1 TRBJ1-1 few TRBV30 TGTGCCTGGGGAACCGGGACAGGCATTTCTGAAGCTTTCTTT CAWGTGTGISEAFF
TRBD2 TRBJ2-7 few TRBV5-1 TGCGCCAGCAGCTGGGGTAGCGGGGGGAGCTCCTACGAGCAGTACTTC CASSWGSGGSSYEQYF
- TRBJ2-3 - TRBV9 TGTGCCAGCAGCGTAGTGGACATTCGGGATACGCAGTATTTT CASSVVDIRDTQYF
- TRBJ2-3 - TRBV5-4 TGTGCCAGCAGCTTGGGTGGCCTAGACTTCACAGATACGCAGTATTTT CASSLGGLDFTDTQYF
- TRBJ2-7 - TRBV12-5 TGTGCTAGTGGTTTGATTCCCGAGCCCTACGAGCAGTACTTC CASGLIPEPYEQYF
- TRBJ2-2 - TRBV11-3 TGTGCCAGCAGCCAGACAACGGGGACCGGGGAGCTGTTTTTT CASSQTTGTGELFF
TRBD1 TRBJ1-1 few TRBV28 TGTGCCAGCGCGACAGGGGCTGAAGCTTTCTTT CASATGAEAFF
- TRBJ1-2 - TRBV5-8 TGTGCCAGCAGCAGGGGGTACTATGGCTACACCTTC CASSRGYYGYTF
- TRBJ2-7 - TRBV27 TGTGCCAGCAGTAGTACCGGGACACTCCCATACGAGCAGTACTTC CASSSTGTLPYEQYF
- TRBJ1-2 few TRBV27 TGTGCCAGCAGTTTTGGTCAGGGTCCCGTATATGGCTACACCTTC CASSFGQGPVYGYTF
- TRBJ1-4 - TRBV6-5 TGTGCCAGCAGTCCTAGTGGCGGCGCCGAAAAACTGTTTTTT CASSPSGGAEKLFF